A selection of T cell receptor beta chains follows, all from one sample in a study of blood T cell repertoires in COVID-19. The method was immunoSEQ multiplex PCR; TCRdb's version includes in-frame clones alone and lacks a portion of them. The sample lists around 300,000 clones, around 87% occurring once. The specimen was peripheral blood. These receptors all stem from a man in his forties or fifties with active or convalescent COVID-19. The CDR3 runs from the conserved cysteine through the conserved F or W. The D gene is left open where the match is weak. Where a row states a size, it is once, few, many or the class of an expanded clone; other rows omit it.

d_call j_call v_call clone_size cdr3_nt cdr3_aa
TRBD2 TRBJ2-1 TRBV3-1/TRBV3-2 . TGTGCCAGCAGCCAAGGTAGCGGGGGGCAATACAATGAGCAGTTCTTC CASSQGSGGQYNEQFF
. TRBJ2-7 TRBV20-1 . TGCAGTGCTAGTGCTTTCATCGGCGGGTCTCGGTACGAGCAGTACTTC CSASAFIGGSRYEQYF
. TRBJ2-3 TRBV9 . TGTGCCAGCAGCGTAGGAGGAGGGTTCACAGATACGCAGTATTTT CASSVGGGFTDTQYF
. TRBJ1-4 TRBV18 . TGTGCCAGCTCACCAGCAGGGAGGGGTGAAAAACTGTTTTTT CASSPAGRGEKLFF
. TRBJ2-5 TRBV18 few TGTGCCAGCTCACCACCTGGCAGGGCAGAGACCCAGTACTTC CASSPPGRAETQYF
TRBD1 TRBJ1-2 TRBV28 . TGTGCCAGCAGTTTAGGAGGGACAGGGGCTAACTATGGCTACACCTTC CASSLGGTGANYGYTF
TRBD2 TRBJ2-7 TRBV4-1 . TGCGCCAGCAGCCAAGGGCCGGGACTAGCGGATTACGAGCAGTACTTC CASSQGPGLADYEQYF
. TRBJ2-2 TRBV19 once TGTGCCAGTAGTACCGTAGCGAACACCGGGGAGCTGTTTTTT CASSTVANTGELFF
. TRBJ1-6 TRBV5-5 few TGTGCCAGCAGCTTTGGTCGACTTACACCCCTCCACTTT CASSFGRLTPLHF
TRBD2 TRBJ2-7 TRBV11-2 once TGTGCCAGCAGCTTAGCCCCCCCTGGAGCGGGAGATAGCTCCTACGAGCAGTACTTC CASSLAPPGAGDSSYEQYF
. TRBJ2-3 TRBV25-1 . TGTGCCAGTCTCGATAAGGAGGGAGGTAACACAGATACGCAGTATTTT CASLDKEGGNTDTQYF
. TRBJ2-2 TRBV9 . TGTGCCAGCAGCGTAGGCAGGGGTGGTGGCGGGGAGCTGTTTTTT CASSVGRGGGGELFF
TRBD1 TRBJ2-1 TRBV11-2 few TGTGCCAGCAGCTTTTGGACAGGGAAAAAAAATGAGCAGTTCTTC CASSFWTGKKNEQFF
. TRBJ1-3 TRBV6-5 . TGTGCCAGTGCGAGAGGATCTGGAAACACCATATATTTT CASARGSGNTIYF
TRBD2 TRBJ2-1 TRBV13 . TGTGCCAGCAGCAAGACTAGCGGCTCCTACAATGAGCAGTTCTTC CASSKTSGSYNEQFF
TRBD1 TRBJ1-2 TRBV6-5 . TGTGCCAGCAGTTCCGCAGGGGGCTATGGCTACACCTTC CASSSAGGYGYTF
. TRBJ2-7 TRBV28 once TGTGCCAGCAGTACCGGCGAGCAGTACTTC CASSTGEQYF
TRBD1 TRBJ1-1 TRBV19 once TGTGCCAGTGCGGACAGGGGACATACTGAAGCTTTCTTT CASADRGHTEAFF
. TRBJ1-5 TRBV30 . TGTGCCTGGATGGGGGAGGGGGATCAGCCCCAGCATTTT CAWMGEGDQPQHF
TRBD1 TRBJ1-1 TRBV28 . TGTGCCAGCACATCGGGACAGAAGAACACTGAAGCTTTCTTT CASTSGQKNTEAFF
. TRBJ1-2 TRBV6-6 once TGTGCCAGCAGCACAGGGCCCACGTCCGGCTACACCTTC CASSTGPTSGYTF
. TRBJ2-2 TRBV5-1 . TGCGCCAGCAGCTTGTTCCAAGGGGCCGGGGAGCTGTTTTTT CASSLFQGAGELFF
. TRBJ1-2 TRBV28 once TGTGCCAGCAGTTTATTTACTGAGGGCTACACCTTC CASSLFTEGYTF
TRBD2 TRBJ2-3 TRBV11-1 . TGTGCCAGCAGTTTGACTAGCGGTAGCACAGATACGCAGTATTTT CASSLTSGSTDTQYF
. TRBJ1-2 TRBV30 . TGTGCCTGGAGCGTCAGCGACTATGGCTACACCTTC CAWSVSDYGYTF
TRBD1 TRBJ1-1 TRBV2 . TGTGCCAGCCGGACAGGGGGCACTGAAGCTTTCTTT CASRTGGTEAFF
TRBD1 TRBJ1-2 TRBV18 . TGTGCCAGCTCACCAGGACAGGGGGTAAACTATGGCTACACCTTC CASSPGQGVNYGYTF
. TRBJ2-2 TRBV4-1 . TGCGCCAGCAGCCAGTCCCTCGTGGGGAGCGGGGAGCTGTTTTTT CASSQSLVGSGELFF
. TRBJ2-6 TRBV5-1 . TGCGCCAGCAGCCTGGGACCAGGGTCTGGGGCCAACGTCCTGACTTTC CASSLGPGSGANVLTF
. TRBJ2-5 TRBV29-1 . TGCAGCGTTGAACTTGGACAAACATCAACTTACCACTCACAAGAGACCCAGTACTTC CSVELGQTSTYHSQETQYF
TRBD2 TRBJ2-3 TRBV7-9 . TGTGCCAGCAGCGGGACTAGCGGGGGGGTATCTAGCACAGATACGCAGTATTTT CASSGTSGGVSSTDTQYF
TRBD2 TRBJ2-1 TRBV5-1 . TGCGCCAGCAGCTCAACAATAGCGGGAGGGCGTAATGAGCAGTTCTTC CASSSTIAGGRNEQFF
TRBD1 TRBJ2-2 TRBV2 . TGTGCCAGCAGTGTTCGTGGACAGGGGTTTTCCGACACCGGGGAGCTGTTTTTT CASSVRGQGFSDTGELFF
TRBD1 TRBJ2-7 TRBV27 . TGTGCCAGCCCGCCGGGGACAGGGGAATTCGAGCAGTACTTC CASPPGTGEFEQYF
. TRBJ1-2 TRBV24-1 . TGTGCCACCGCCCCCTATGACAGCCGAGGAGGCTACACCTTC CATAPYDSRGGYTF
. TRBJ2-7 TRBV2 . TGTGCCAGCAGGGGTGGTGCAGGGGAGTACGAGCAGTACTTC CASRGGAGEYEQYF
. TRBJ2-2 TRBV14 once TGTGCCAGCAGCCCGACAGAGAGAAACACCGGGGAGCTGTTTTTT CASSPTERNTGELFF
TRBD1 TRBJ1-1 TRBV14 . TGTGCCAGCAGCCCTAGACAGGGGTCTGAAGCTTTCTTT CASSPRQGSEAFF
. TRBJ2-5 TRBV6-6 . TGTGCCAGCAGTTACTACGGGGAGACCCAGTACTTC CASSYYGETQYF
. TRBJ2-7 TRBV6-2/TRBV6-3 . TGTGCCAGCAGTACCCCAGGCGTGTGGGTCCTGCAGTACTTC CASSTPGVWVLQYF